These 2 T cell receptor beta chains were sequenced from one sample in a study of vaccination and CD4 T cells after COVID-19. TCRdb called the PCR reads again in MiXCR, with one record for every CDR3 protein. This repertoire shows roughly 20,000 distinct CDR3 sequences, less than 80% found once; its top ten account for over 1%. This specimen consisted of CD4+ T cells from blood, obtained before SARS-CoV-2 vaccination. These receptors were collected from a human donor who had recovered from COVID-19.

The chain is built from TRBV7-9 and TRBJ2-5; 7 bases align to TRBD2. The CDR3 has 12 amino acids. V lost 5 bases and J lost 5; bases outside the gene matches: 2. Per the germline V gene, CDR1 is SEHNR and CDR2 is FQNEAQ (reference sequence). Written as DNA, the CDR3 is TGTGCCAGCAGCCCAGCGGGGGAGACCCAGTACTTC. It translates to CASSPAGETQYF.

This clonotype was seen a handful of times. The chain uses TRBV7-2 and TRBJ1-1; D remains unclear. V lost 2 bases and J 10 bases, leaving 14 bases between the germline ends. Germline CDR1 reads SGHTA; CDR2 reads FQGNSA. The CDR3 runs 13 residues. As DNA, the CDR3 is TGTGCCAGCAGCTTAACTTCCGTTATTCGAGCTTTCTTT. Protein product: CASSLTSVIRAFF.